Many counts were recorded for the clone carrying this T cell receptor (beta chain). The sample originates from a study of T-cell memory formation after mild COVID-19. Germline values: CDR1 SEHNR, CDR2 FQNEAQ (reference sequence). Trimming at V came to 5 bases and at J to 10 bases, leaving 10 bases not matched to a gene. This CDR3 comprises 15 residues. TCRdb reprocessed the 5' RACE reads with MiXCR, giving one entry per CDR3 protein. Found here are around 310,000 distinct CDR3 sequences, 20% to 25% of them singletons; the top ten hold around 23%. The chain joins TRBV7-9 to TRBJ1-6; 8 nucleotides line up with TRBD1. This sequence originates from a man younger than 35 who had mild COVID-19 (a few samples of this study predate the infection). Cell type and time point are not known. The source material was PBMCs or a T cell subset sorted from them (not recorded which). This chain's CDR3 is CASSASQGVGSPLHF. CDR3 DNA: TGTGCCAGCAGCGCTTCACAGGGGGTAGGATCACCCCTCCACTTT.